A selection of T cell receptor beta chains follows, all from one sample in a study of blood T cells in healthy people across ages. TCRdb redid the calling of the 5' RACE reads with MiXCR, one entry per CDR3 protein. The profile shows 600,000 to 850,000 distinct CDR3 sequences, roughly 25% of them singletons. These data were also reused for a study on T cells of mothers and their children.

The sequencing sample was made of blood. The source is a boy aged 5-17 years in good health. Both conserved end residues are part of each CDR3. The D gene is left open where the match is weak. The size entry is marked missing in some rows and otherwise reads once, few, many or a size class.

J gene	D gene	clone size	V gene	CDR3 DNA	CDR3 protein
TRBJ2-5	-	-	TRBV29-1	TGCAGCGTTTCCCCGGAAGAGACCCAGTACTTC	CSVSPEETQYF
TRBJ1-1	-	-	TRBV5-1	TGCGCCAGCAGCTGGGACTTCGGTGGGACTGAAGCTTTCTTT	CASSWDFGGTEAFF
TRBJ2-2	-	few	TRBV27	TGTGCCAGCAGACTTACGGGACTCCCCACCGGGGAGCTGTTTTTT	CASRLTGLPTGELFF
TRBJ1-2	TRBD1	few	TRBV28	TGTGCCAGCAGTCTCTTGGGACAGGCAAGTGGCTACACCTTC	CASSLLGQASGYTF
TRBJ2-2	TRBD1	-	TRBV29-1	TGCAGCGTTGCGCTACAGGGGATGGGCACCGGGGAGCTGTTTTTT	CSVALQGMGTGELFF
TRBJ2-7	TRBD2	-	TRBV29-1	TGCAGCATTTTAGTAGCGGGAGACTCCTACGAGCAGTACTTC	CSILVAGDSYEQYF
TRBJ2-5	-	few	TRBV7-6	TGTGCCAGCAGCTTCGGGGGAGGCGGAGAGACCCAGTACTTC	CASSFGGGGETQYF
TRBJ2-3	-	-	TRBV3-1	TGTGCCAGCAGCCCTCACCCGAGACCACCGACTAGCACAGATACGCAGTATTTT	CASSPHPRPPTSTDTQYF
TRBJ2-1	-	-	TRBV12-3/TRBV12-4	TGTGCCAGCAGTTTAGTGCGATTCGATGAGCAGTTCTTC	CASSLVRFDEQFF
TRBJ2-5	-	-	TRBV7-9	TGTGCCAGCAGCTTAGGGGGGCCGTATGAGACCCAGTACTTC	CASSLGGPYETQYF
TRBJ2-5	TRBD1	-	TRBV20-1	TGCAGTGCTAGGTCCACAGGGGTGGGTTTACGGGAGACCCAGTACTTC	CSARSTGVGLRETQYF
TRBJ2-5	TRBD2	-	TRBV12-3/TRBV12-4	TGTGCCAGCAGTTCTGGACTAGCGGGGGGGTTGTACCAAGAGACCCAGTACTTC	CASSSGLAGGLYQETQYF
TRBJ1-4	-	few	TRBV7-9	TGTGCCAGCAGCGGTGCTGAGGGCGGTGAAAAACTGTTTTTT	CASSGAEGGEKLFF
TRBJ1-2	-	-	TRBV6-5	TGTGCCAGCAGTTTCCGGCACACCAACTATGGCTACACCTTC	CASSFRHTNYGYTF
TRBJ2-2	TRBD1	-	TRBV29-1	TGCAGCTTCAGGGGGCATTCCGGGGAGCTGTTTTTT	CSFRGHSGELFF
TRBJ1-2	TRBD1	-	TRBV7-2	TGTGCCAGCAACCCCCGCATCAGGGGGCTGAATTTAGGTGGCTACACCTTC	CASNPRIRGLNLGGYTF
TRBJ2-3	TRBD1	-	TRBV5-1	TGCGCCAGCAGCTTGTGGACAGGGGGCACCCGCACAGATACGCAGTATTTT	CASSLWTGGTRTDTQYF
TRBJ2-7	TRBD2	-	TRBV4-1	TGCGCCAGCAGCCTAGCGGGCGAAGGGTACGAGCAGTACTTC	CASSLAGEGYEQYF
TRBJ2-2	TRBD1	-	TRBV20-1	TGCAGTGCTAGCCAGGGGGCGGGCGGGGAGCTGTTTTTT	CSASQGAGGELFF
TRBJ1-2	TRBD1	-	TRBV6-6	TGTGCCAGCAGTTACTTTCAGGGGGATGGCTACACCTTC	CASSYFQGDGYTF
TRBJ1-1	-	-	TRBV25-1	TGTGCCAGCAGTGTTGGGTTGGGCACTGAAGCTTTCTTT	CASSVGLGTEAFF
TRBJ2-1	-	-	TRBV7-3	TGTGCCAGCAGCTTAGGCCAGCGGGCTTACAATGAGCAGTTCTTC	CASSLGQRAYNEQFF
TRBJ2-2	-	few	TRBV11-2	TGTGCCAGCAGCTTAGGGCCCGGGAGTCTAAAGACCGGGGAGCTGTTTTTT	CASSLGPGSLKTGELFF
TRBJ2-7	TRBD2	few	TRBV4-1	TGCGCCAGCAGCCAGGCGGGGAGGGAGCCTTACGAGCAGTACTTC	CASSQAGREPYEQYF
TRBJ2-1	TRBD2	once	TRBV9	TGTGCCAGCAGCGCCGGGACTAGCTCTTTCAATGAGCAGTTCTTC	CASSAGTSSFNEQFF
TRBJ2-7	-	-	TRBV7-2	TGTGCCAGCAGCTTAGTATGGGGCGAGGAGCAGTACTTC	CASSLVWGEEQYF
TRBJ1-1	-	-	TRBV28	TGTGCCAGCAGTGGGGGGTCAAAAAACACTGAAGCTTTCTTT	CASSGGSKNTEAFF
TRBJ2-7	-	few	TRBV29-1	TGCAGCGTTCTACTAGTCTCCCACGAGCAGTACTTC	CSVLLVSHEQYF
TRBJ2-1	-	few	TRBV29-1	TGCAGCGTCGACTCGGAAAATGAGCAGTTCTTC	CSVDSENEQFF
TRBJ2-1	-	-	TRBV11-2	TGTGCCAGCAGCGCGACTAGGAATCGGTCCTACAATGAGCAGTTCTTC	CASSATRNRSYNEQFF
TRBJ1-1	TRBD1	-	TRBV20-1	TGCAGTGCTAGGGACAGGGGAAACACTGAAGCTTTCTTT	CSARDRGNTEAFF
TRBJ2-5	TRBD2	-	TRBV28	TGTGCCAGCAGTTTCGGACTAGCGGGAGGTGGGGAGACCCAGTACTTC	CASSFGLAGGGETQYF
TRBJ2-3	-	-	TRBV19	TGTGCCAGTAGTCCCGAGCCAGATACGCAGTATTTT	CASSPEPDTQYF
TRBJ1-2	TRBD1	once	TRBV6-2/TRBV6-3	TGTGCCAGCACTGAGGACAGGGGGCATCATGGCTACACCTTC	CASTEDRGHHGYTF
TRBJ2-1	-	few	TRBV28	TGTGCCAGCAGTTTTTTTCCCGGGAAAGAAGCCTACAATGAGCAGTTCTTC	CASSFFPGKEAYNEQFF
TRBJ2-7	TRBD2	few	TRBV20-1	TGCAGTGCTAGAGCCCGACTAGCGGGAGCCTACGAGCAGTACTTC	CSARARLAGAYEQYF
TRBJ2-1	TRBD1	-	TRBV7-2	TGTGCCAGCGGTTCAGGGGGCTCCTACAATGAGCAGTTCTTC	CASGSGGSYNEQFF
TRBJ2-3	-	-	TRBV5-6	TGTGCCAGCGGTGCCGGGACACCGAGGGATACGCAGTATTTT	CASGAGTPRDTQYF
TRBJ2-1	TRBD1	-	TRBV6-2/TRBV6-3	TGTGCCAGCAGTCCCGGGACAGGGGTCCTCAATGAGCAGTTCTTC	CASSPGTGVLNEQFF
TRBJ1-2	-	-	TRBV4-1	TGCGCCAGCAGCCAAGATCCGGTTATAAACTATGGCTACACCTTC	CASSQDPVINYGYTF
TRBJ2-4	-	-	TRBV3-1	TGTGCCAGCAGCCGGATAGGGCAGGGCGAAGCCAAAAACATTCAGTACTTC	CASSRIGQGEAKNIQYF
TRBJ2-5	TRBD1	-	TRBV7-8	TGTGCCAGCAGCACCCTTACAGGGGGCGTCAAAGAGACCCAGTACTTC	CASSTLTGGVKETQYF
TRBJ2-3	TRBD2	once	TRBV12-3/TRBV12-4	TGTGCCAGCATTTATTCGGGAGGTACGCAGTATTTT	CASIYSGGTQYF
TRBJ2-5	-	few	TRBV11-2	TGTGCCAGCAGCTTATTTCGGGACCCAGAGACCCAGTACTTC	CASSLFRDPETQYF
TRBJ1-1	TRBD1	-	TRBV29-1	TGCAGCGTTGAGGTTTTGACAGGGCAAGGGGGCACTGAAGCTTTCTTT	CSVEVLTGQGGTEAFF
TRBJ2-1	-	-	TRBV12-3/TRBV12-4	TGTGCCAGCAGTTTAAGGGAACGGGGACTCCTCTACAATGAGCAGTTCTTC	CASSLRERGLLYNEQFF
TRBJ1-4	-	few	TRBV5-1	TGCGCCAGCAGCTTGGCGGGTAATAATGAAAAACTGTTTTTT	CASSLAGNNEKLFF
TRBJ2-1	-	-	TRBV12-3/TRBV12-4	TGTGCCAGCAGTTTAGGTGTAGACGACAATGAGCAGCTCTTC	CASSLGVDDNEQLF
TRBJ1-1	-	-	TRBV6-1	TGTGCCAGCCCCCCCATTATTCGCGGGAAGGAGAACACTGAAGCTTTCTTT	CASPPIIRGKENTEAFF
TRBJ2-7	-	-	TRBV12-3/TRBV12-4	TGTGCCAGCAGGCAGTTCACAACCTCCTACGAGCAGTACTTC	CASRQFTTSYEQYF
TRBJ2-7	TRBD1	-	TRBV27	TGTGCCAGCAGTTCGATCGGGACAGGGGCTTTCGAGCAGTACTTC	CASSSIGTGAFEQYF